Listed below are T cell receptor beta chains from one sample, sequenced in a study of blood T cell repertoires in COVID-19. Libraries were prepared by immunoSEQ multiplex PCR; TCRdb keeps only in-frame clonotypes and omits some of them. The data contain roughly 75,000 clones, more than 80% of them singletons. Sequencing was done on a sample of peripheral blood. The receptor set was obtained from a human donor in a cohort sampled during active COVID-19. Each CDR3 is given with its conserved first and last residue. D genes are given only for firm matches. Not every row has a clone size; where given, it reads once, few, many or a size class.

.	.	TRBV5-4	TRBJ2-7	CASSSPEVREQYF	TGTGCCAGCAGCTCGCCCGAGGTTCGCGAGCAGTACTTC
.	few	TRBV11-2	TRBJ1-2	CASSLYGGGYTF	TGTGCCAGCAGCTTATATGGCGGGGGCTACACCTTC
.	.	TRBV6-5	TRBJ1-1	CASSYSLTEAFF	TGTGCCAGCAGTTACTCTCTCACTGAAGCTTTCTTT
TRBD2	few	TRBV18	TRBJ2-3	CASSPGLAGGTDTQYF	TGTGCCAGCTCACCAGGGCTAGCGGGGGGCACAGATACGCAGTATTTT
.	.	TRBV5-1	TRBJ2-5	CASSKQGFQETQYF	TGCGCCAGCAGCAAGCAGGGTTTCCAAGAGACCCAGTACTTC
TRBD2	.	TRBV6-5	TRBJ2-1	CASELRSGGANEQFF	TGTGCCAGCGAACTCCGTAGCGGGGGGGCGAATGAGCAGTTCTTC
.	.	TRBV6-5	TRBJ1-1	CASSYSRENTEAFF	TGTGCCAGCAGTTACTCGAGGGAGAACACTGAAGCTTTCTTT
TRBD1	.	TRBV28	TRBJ2-7	CASRPGQGQAYEQYF	TGTGCCAGCAGGCCGGGACAGGGTCAAGCGTACGAGCAGTACTTC
.	.	TRBV19	TRBJ2-5	CASSGTGWGAYQETQYF	TGTGCCAGTAGTGGTACAGGGTGGGGTGCGTACCAAGAGACCCAGTACTTC
.	once	TRBV7-7	TRBJ2-5	CASSLTLRGSRDQETQYF	TGTGCTAGCAGCTTAACCCTGAGGGGGTCAAGGGACCAAGAGACCCAGTACTTC
TRBD1	.	TRBV4-3	TRBJ2-3	CASSQEGQGVGTDTQYF	TGCGCCAGCAGCCAGGAAGGGCAGGGGGTCGGGACAGATACGCAGTATTTT
.	.	TRBV29-1	TRBJ2-7	CSVGDIYEQYF	TGCAGCGTCGGGGACATCTACGAGCAGTACTTC
.	.	TRBV11-2	TRBJ2-3	CASSRTGTPEDTQYF	TGTGCCAGCAGCCGGACCGGGACTCCGGAAGATACGCAGTATTTT
TRBD1	.	TRBV19	TRBJ2-3	CASRDRGTDTQYF	TGTGCCAGTAGGGACAGGGGGACAGATACGCAGTATTTT
TRBD1	large	TRBV6-4	TRBJ1-1	CASSATGTGVKAFF	TGTGCCAGCAGTGCGACCGGGACAGGGGTCAAAGCTTTCTTT
.	.	TRBV7-9	TRBJ1-2	CASSLGGLWGYGYTF	TGTGCCAGCAGCTTGGGGGGGCTGTGGGGCTATGGCTACACCTTC
.	.	TRBV30	TRBJ1-1	CAVLPEAFF	TGTGCCGTCCTCCCTGAAGCTTTCTTT
TRBD1	.	TRBV10-3	TRBJ1-4	CAISSGTGNEKLFF	TGTGCCATCAGTTCCGGGACAGGGAACGAAAAACTGTTTTTT
.	.	TRBV15	TRBJ1-2	CATSRAREDYGYTF	TGTGCCACCAGCAGAGCCAGGGAGGACTATGGCTACACCTTC
.	.	TRBV5-1	TRBJ2-5	CASSLGSSVKGETQYF	TGCGCCAGCAGCTTGGGCTCTAGCGTAAAAGGAGAGACCCAGTACTTC
.	.	TRBV6-5	TRBJ1-4	CASRRGGATNEKLFF	TGTGCCAGCAGGAGGGGGGGCGCAACTAATGAAAAACTGTTTTTT
TRBD2	once	TRBV4-3	TRBJ2-7	CASSQEFGGAGFEQYF	TGCGCCAGCAGCCAGGAGTTTGGAGGAGCGGGGTTCGAGCAGTACTTC
.	.	TRBV24-1	TRBJ1-5	CAAQRGNQPQHF	TGTGCCGCGCAGAGGGGCAATCAGCCCCAGCATTTT
TRBD1	.	TRBV5-1	TRBJ2-5	CASSLGQGQETQYF	TGCGCCAGCAGCTTAGGACAGGGACAAGAGACCCAGTACTTC
.	.	TRBV6-1	TRBJ2-4	CASSEGYGGASPYKNIQYF	TGTGCCAGCAGTGAAGGGTATGGGGGCGCAAGTCCCTACAAAAACATTCAGTACTTC
TRBD2	.	TRBV30	TRBJ2-3	CAWRASGGTDTQYF	TGTGCCTGGAGGGCTAGCGGGGGAACAGATACGCAGTATTTT
.	.	TRBV20-1	TRBJ1-2	CSASREYGYTF	TGCAGTGCTAGCAGGGAATATGGCTACACCTTC
TRBD1	.	TRBV18	TRBJ1-2	CASSPDRGMDGYTF	TGTGCCAGCTCACCGGACAGGGGGATGGATGGCTACACCTTC
.	.	TRBV5-6	TRBJ1-4	CASSLDRLSEKLFF	TGTGCCAGCAGCTTGGATCGACTGTCTGAAAAACTGTTTTTT
TRBD2	.	TRBV2	TRBJ2-1	CASRRGGAFLNEQFF	TGTGCCAGCAGACGCGGGGGGGCCTTCTTAAATGAGCAGTTCTTC
TRBD1	.	TRBV19	TRBJ1-2	CASSPVDRGYGYTF	TGTGCCAGTAGCCCGGTCGACAGGGGATATGGCTACACCTTC
.	.	TRBV5-1	TRBJ1-1	CASSLIGGHPNTEAFF	TGCGCCAGCAGCTTGATAGGCGGGCATCCGAACACTGAAGCTTTCTTT
.	.	TRBV2	TRBJ2-4	CASTPVKATGAKNIQYF	TGTGCCAGCACCCCGGTGAAGGCCACGGGAGCCAAAAACATTCAGTACTTC
.	.	TRBV19	TRBJ1-1	CASSIRQATTEAFF	TGTGCCAGTAGTATTCGGCAGGCCACCACTGAAGCTTTCTTT
.	.	TRBV27	TRBJ1-2	CASSLSGQDAYGYTF	TGTGCCAGCAGTTTATCGGGGCAAGACGCCTATGGCTACACCTTC
TRBD2	.	TRBV9	TRBJ2-5	CASSVEGGGARETQYF	TGTGCCAGCAGCGTAGAGGGCGGGGGGGCCCGGGAGACCCAGTACTTC
TRBD2	.	TRBV19	TRBJ2-2	CASSIGLAGPGELFF	TGTGCCAGTAGTATAGGACTAGCAGGCCCCGGGGAGCTGTTTTTT
.	few	TRBV15	TRBJ1-4	CATSREGRGGEKLFF	TGTGCCACCAGCAGAGAGGGGAGGGGAGGGGAAAAACTGTTTTTT
TRBD1	.	TRBV5-1	TRBJ2-1	CASSLPGTGTHEQFF	TGCGCCAGCAGCCTACCCGGGACAGGGACGCATGAGCAGTTCTTC
TRBD1	.	TRBV14	TRBJ1-5	CASSQTGDQPQHF	TGTGCCAGCAGCCAAACAGGGGATCAGCCCCAGCATTTT
TRBD2	.	TRBV24-1	TRBJ2-1	CATSDSLSGTSGPGEQFF	TGTGCCACCAGTGACTCATTATCCGGGACTAGCGGGCCGGGTGAGCAGTTCTTC
.	once	TRBV3-1/TRBV3-2	TRBJ1-2	CASSQDWAPDHNVYGYTF	TGTGCCAGCAGCCAAGATTGGGCACCTGATCATAACGTCTATGGCTACACCTTC
.	.	TRBV27	TRBJ1-5	CASSPQSSNQPQHF	TGTGCCAGCAGTCCTCAAAGCAGCAATCAGCCCCAGCATTTT
TRBD2	.	TRBV3-1/TRBV3-2	TRBJ2-3	CASSLGLAGGPDTQYF	TGTGCCAGCAGCCTGGGACTAGCGGGGGGGCCAGATACGCAGTATTTT
.	once	TRBV3-1/TRBV3-2	TRBJ1-4	CASSQPTSSGQSNEKLFF	TGTGCCAGCAGCCAACCCACATCCTCAGGACAGTCGAATGAAAAACTGTTTTTT
TRBD2	.	TRBV7-2	TRBJ2-3	CASSFAAASGNTQYF	TGTGCCAGCAGCTTTGCAGCTGCTAGCGGGAATACGCAGTATTTT
.	.	TRBV6-5	TRBJ2-2	CASSYTGNTGELFF	TGTGCCAGCAGTTATACAGGGAACACCGGGGAGCTGTTTTTT
.	.	TRBV28	TRBJ1-1	CASSPVIGGNTEAFF	TGTGCCAGCAGTCCTGTGATCGGGGGGAACACTGAAGCTTTCTTT
.	.	TRBV6-5	TRBJ2-1	CASRLQGNNEQFF	TGTGCCAGCAGACTTCAGGGGAACAATGAGCAGTTCTTC
TRBD1	.	TRBV30	TRBJ1-1	CAWDRALSPPSMNTEAFF	TGTGCCTGGGACAGGGCCCTTTCGCCCCCCTCTATGAACACTGAAGCTTTCTTT
TRBD1	.	TRBV15	TRBJ1-2	CATSSGTGGTYGYTF	TGTGCCACCAGCAGTGGGACAGGGGGCACCTATGGCTACACCTTC
.	.	TRBV5-1	TRBJ2-5	CASSLGGGLGETQYF	TGCGCCAGCAGCTTGGGCGGGGGCCTAGGAGAGACCCAGTACTTC
TRBD1	.	TRBV7-2	TRBJ2-4	CASSVGQGRNIQYF	TGTGCCAGCAGCGTAGGACAGGGAAGAAACATTCAGTACTTC
.	.	TRBV9	TRBJ1-4	CASSVVTPLQASSGEKLFF	TGTGCCAGCAGCGTAGTTACCCCCCTACAGGCCTCTAGCGGTGAAAAACTGTTTTTT